Described below is a single T cell receptor (beta chain) sequence and its context. The V segment lost 3 bases and the J segment 7 bases; nucleotides outside the gene matches: 9. CDR3 length: 15 amino acids. Germline CDR1 and CDR2: SGDLS and YYNGEE. The data derive from a study of blood T cell repertoires in COVID-19. Overall study context: Collection of acute and convalescent COVID-19 samples took place in the United States, Italy and Spain.

The protocol was immunoSEQ multiplex PCR, while the TCRdb copy is restricted to in-frame clones and leaves out a portion. This repertoire shows some 150,000 clones, around 90% found once; its top ten account for 0.55%. The specimen sequenced was peripheral blood. This sequence originates from a man aged 45-60 years with acute or convalescent COVID-19. The chain is built from TRBV9 and TRBJ2-2, with 7 bases fitting TRBD1. CDR3 in amino acids: CASSASGTVGGELFF. The CDR3 nucleotides are TGTGCCAGCAGCGCCTCCGGGACAGTGGGCGGGGAGCTGTTTTTT. The full variable domain, its missing parts supplied by reference TRBV9 and TRBJ2-2, is DSGVTQTPKHLITATGQRVTLRCSPRSGDLSVYWYQQSLDQGLQFLIQYYNGEERAKGNILERFSAQQFPDLHSELNLSSLELGDSALYFCASSASGTVGGELFFGEGSRLTVL.